This T cell receptor (beta chain) emerged from a study of T cell repertoires in cytomegalovirus infection. Study overall: Evidence of both CMV infection and a matching HLA type came from public TCR beta signatures.

This CDR3 has 17 amino acids. Trimming took 0 bases from V and 3 from J, leaving 16 bases between them. In germline, CDR1 is MGHRA, CDR2 YSYEKL. TCRdb analysed the reads with MiXCR anew, one entry per CDR3 protein. The sample comprises fewer than 300,000 distinct CDR3 sequences, about 25% of which are singletons, and around 13% rests with the top ten. The genes are TRBV4-1 and TRBJ2-3, with D perhaps TRBD2 (7 bases). Sequenced material: PBMCs. This receptor was identified in a human donor in good health (CMV status not recorded). Some clones in this sample may be carry-over from other donors' samples. The CDR3 bases are TGCGCCAGCAGCCAAGAATGGGCTAGCGGACAGACAGATACGCAGTATTTT. Residues: CASSQEWASGQTDTQYF.